This note documents a single T cell receptor (beta chain) sequence. The junction had 8 bases not matched to a gene; V was cut back by 3 bases and J by 0 bases. The CDR3 extends over 17 amino acids. In germline, CDR1 is SNHLY, CDR2 FYNNEI. Random-hexamer reverse transcription was applied to about 0.5 to 1 ug RNA. TCRdb re-derived calls from the immunoSEQ multiplex PCR reads in MiXCR, one entry per CDR3 protein. The table lists 150,000 to 200,000 distinct CDR3 sequences, around 94% of them singletons. This entry comes from a study of CD8 T cells in Susac syndrome. The clonotype comes from a human donor in good health. The chain is built from TRBV2 and TRBJ2-5; 9 bases are shared with TRBD2. Sequenced sample: CD4+ T cells from PBMCs. For the CDR3, the DNA is TGTGCCAGCAGTGACGGGACTAGCAGGGACTACCAAGAGACCCAGTACTTC. Translating gives CASSDGTSRDYQETQYF.